This TCR beta chain was retrieved from a study of identical twins. Many counts were recorded for this clonotype. Its antigen is currently unknown. Template switching added a universal primer binding site, and final cDNA carried unique molecular identifiers. One entry per CDR3 protein results from TCRdb running MiXCR on the 5' RACE reads. There are a few hundred thousand distinct CDR3 sequences in the sample; over 8.5% occur only once, and under 3% lies in the top ten. Study conclusions and caveats: For out-of-frame beta sequences, excess twin sharing was weaker. Twin-shared out-of-frame alpha sequences were enriched for low generation probability. Fewer insertions marked abundant cord blood beta clonotypes; young adult naive trended weakly, memory not at all.

The data were also submitted as part of a second study, on yellow fever vaccine responses in identical twins.

Input material: PBMCs. The receptor was derived from a young woman in good health.

The CDR3 here is CASTPGGTGANVLTF. The CDR3 DNA sequence: TGTGCCAGCACCCCAGGGGGTACTGGGGCCAACGTCCTGACTTTC. This rearrangement joins TRBV28 to TRBJ2-6, with TRBD1 matching 7 bases. Germline V CDR1 and CDR2: MDHEN, SYDVKM. The CDR3 has 15 amino acids. J was trimmed by 2 bases and V by 7 bases; bases with no gene match: 5. Drawing the rest from reference TRBV28 and TRBJ2-6, the complete variable domain is DVKVTQSSRYLVKRTGEKVFLECVQDMDHENMFWYRQDPGLGLRLIYFSYDVKMKEKGDIPEGYSVSREKKERFSLILESASTNQTSMYLCASTPGGTGANVLTFGAGSRLTVL.